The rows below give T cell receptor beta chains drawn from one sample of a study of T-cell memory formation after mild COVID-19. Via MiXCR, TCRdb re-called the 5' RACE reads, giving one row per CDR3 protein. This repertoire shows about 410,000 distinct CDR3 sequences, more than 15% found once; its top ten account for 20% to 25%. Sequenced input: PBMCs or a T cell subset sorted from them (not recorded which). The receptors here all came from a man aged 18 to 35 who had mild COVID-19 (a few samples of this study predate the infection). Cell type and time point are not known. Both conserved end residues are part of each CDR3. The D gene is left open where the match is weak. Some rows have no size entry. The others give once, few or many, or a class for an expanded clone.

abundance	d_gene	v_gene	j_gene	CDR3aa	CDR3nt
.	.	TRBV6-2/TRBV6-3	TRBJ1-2	CASREDGNYGYTF	TGTGCCAGCAGAGAGGACGGCAACTATGGCTACACCTTC
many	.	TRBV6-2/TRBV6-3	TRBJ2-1	CASSHTRLDNEQFF	TGTGCCAGCAGTCACACGCGCTTGGACAATGAGCAGTTCTTC
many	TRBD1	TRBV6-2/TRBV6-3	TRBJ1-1	CASSYSSFGQGKFEAFF	TGTGCCAGCAGTTACTCGTCTTTCGGACAGGGGAAATTTGAAGCTTTCTTT
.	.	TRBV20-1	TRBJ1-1	CSARDPVNTEAFF	TGCAGTGCTAGAGATCCTGTGAACACTGAAGCTTTCTTT
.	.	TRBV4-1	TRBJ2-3	CASSQTGSRATGTQYF	TGCGCCAGCAGCCAAACTGGGAGCAGGGCAACGGGTACGCAGTATTTT
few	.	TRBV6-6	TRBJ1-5	CASGAGQPQHF	TGTGCCAGCGGGGCAGGCCAGCCCCAGCATTTT
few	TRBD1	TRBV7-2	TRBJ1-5	CASSDGTDSNQPQHF	TGTGCCAGCAGCGACGGGACAGACAGCAATCAGCCCCAGCATTTT
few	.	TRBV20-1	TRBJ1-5	CSANREGWPQHF	TGCAGTGCTAACAGGGAAGGTTGGCCCCAGCATTTT
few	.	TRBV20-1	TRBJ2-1	CSAPSTGLYSGDSYNEQFF	TGCAGTGCTCCCTCGACAGGACTTTATAGCGGAGACTCCTACAATGAGCAGTTCTTC
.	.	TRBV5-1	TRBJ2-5	CASSWSGSETQYF	TGCGCCAGCAGCTGGTCAGGGTCGGAGACCCAGTACTTC
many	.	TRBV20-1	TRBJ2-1	CSATPSGRVNEQFF	TGCAGTGCTACCCCATCCGGCAGGGTCAATGAGCAGTTCTTC
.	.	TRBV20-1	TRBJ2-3	CSAISLTRTDTQYF	TGCAGTGCCATATCGTTGACTCGCACAGATACGCAGTATTTT
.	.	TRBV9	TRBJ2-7	CASSVAGPTYEQYF	TGTGCCAGCAGCGTAGCCGGGCCTACGTATGAGCAGTACTTC
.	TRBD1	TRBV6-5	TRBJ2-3	CASSYSYPSGGGTDTQYF	TGTGCCAGCAGTTACTCATATCCCTCAGGGGGTGGCACAGATACGCAGTATTTT
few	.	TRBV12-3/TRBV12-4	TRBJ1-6	CASSLKSPLHF	TGTGCCAGCAGTTTAAAATCACCCCTCCACTTT
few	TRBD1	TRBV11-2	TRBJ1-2	CASSQGTGYGYTF	TGTGCCAGCAGCCAAGGGACAGGCTATGGCTACACCTTC
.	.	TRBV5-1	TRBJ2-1	CASSIRAASENEQFF	TGCGCCAGCAGCATACGGGCGGCTAGCGAGAATGAGCAGTTCTTC
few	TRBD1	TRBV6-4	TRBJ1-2	CASSTGTGAYGYTF	TGTGCCAGCAGTACCGGGACAGGCGCATATGGCTACACCTTC
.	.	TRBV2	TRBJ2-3	CATPTDTQYF	TGTGCCACCCCGACCGATACGCAGTATTTT
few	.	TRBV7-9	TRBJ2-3	CASSLAAGDAQYF	TGTGCCAGCAGCTTGGCGGCTGGAGATGCGCAGTATTTT
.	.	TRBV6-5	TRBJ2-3	CASSEAGADDTQYF	TGTGCCAGCAGTGAGGCGGGGGCAGATGATACGCAGTATTTT
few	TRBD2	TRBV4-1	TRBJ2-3	CASSRQAGEFTDTQYF	TGCGCCAGCAGCCGCCAAGCGGGGGAGTTCACAGATACGCAGTATTTT
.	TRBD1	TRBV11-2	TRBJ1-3	CASSTRTTGEVGNTIYF	TGTGCCAGCAGCACAAGAACGACAGGGGAAGTTGGAAACACCATATATTTT
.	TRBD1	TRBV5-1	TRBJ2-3	CASTKGGLGGTDTQYF	TGCGCCAGCACCAAAGGGGGCTTGGGGGGCACAGATACGCAGTATTTT
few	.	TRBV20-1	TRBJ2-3	CSARDLVSTDTQYF	TGCAGTGCTAGAGATCTGGTTAGCACAGATACGCAGTATTTT
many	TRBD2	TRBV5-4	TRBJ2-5	CASSSAGARGAQETQYF	TGTGCCAGCAGCTCCGCTGGGGCGCGGGGGGCTCAAGAGACCCAGTACTTC
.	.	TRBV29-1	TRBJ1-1	CSALNGQWNTEAFF	TGCAGCGCGTTAAATGGGCAGTGGAACACTGAAGCTTTCTTT
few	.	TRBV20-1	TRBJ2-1	CSARVNEVIQFF	TGCAGTGCTAGAGTGAATGAGGTGATTCAGTTCTTC
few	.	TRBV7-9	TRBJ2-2	CASSLVLLAGSNTGELFF	TGTGCCAGCAGCTTAGTTCTCCTCGCGGGGTCGAACACCGGGGAGCTGTTTTTT
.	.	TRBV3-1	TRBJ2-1	CASSQLRNEQFF	TGTGCCAGCAGCCAACTCAGAAATGAGCAGTTCTTC
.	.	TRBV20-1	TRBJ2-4	CSAAVFAKNIQYF	TGCAGTGCTGCAGTGTTTGCCAAAAACATTCAGTACTTC
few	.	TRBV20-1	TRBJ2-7	CSASIKGYEQYF	TGCAGTGCTAGCATAAAAGGGTACGAGCAGTACTTC
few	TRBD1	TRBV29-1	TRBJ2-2	CSGGTGGTGELFF	TGCAGCGGAGGGACAGGGGGTACCGGGGAGCTGTTTTTT
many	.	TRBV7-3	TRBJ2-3	CASSTPSTDTQYF	TGTGCCAGCAGCACCCCTAGCACAGATACGCAGTATTTT
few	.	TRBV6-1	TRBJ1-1	CASSGDTPLNTEAFF	TGTGCCAGCAGTGGAGACACGCCATTGAACACTGAAGCTTTCTTT
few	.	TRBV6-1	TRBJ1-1	CASSPLPTETEAFF	TGTGCCAGCAGTCCACTCCCTACCGAGACTGAAGCTTTCTTT
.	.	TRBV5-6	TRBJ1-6	CASSLGGTEGALHF	TGTGCCAGCAGCTTGGGCGGGACGGAGGGGGCCCTCCACTTT